This TCR beta chain was identified during a study of shared clonotypes between healthy human individuals. Study-level information: The plates for each donor numbered three CD4 naive, three CD4 memory, two CD8 naive and one CD8 memory. The study's findings and limits: Rarefaction exposed incomplete sorted-subset sequencing despite large depth. In a handful of donors, about 5% of naive CD4 clonotypes appeared in common.

Positively selected for CCR7, the CD45RO-negative cells used as naive CD8 cells excluded terminally differentiated effector memory CD45RA+ cells. About this clone: Its antigen remains unidentified.

Deep-level settings were used for running the assay. The table came from immunoSEQ multiplex PCR; TCRdb's copy has only in-frame clones and leaves some out. The data hold around 2,000,000 clones, with about 94% observed a single time. The V and J ends lost 5 bases and 3 bases respectively, with 17 bases between them. The CDR3 runs 16 residues. Germline CDR1 and CDR2: MDHEN and SYDVKM. The sequencing input was naive CD8+ T cells sorted from blood. The TCR comes from a man aged 18 to 30 in good health. J is TRBJ2-1 and V is TRBV28, with D uncertain. The CDR3 sequence is CASSLHRNLNYNEQFF. The CDR3 DNA sequence: TGTGCCAGCAGTCTCCATCGGAATCTGAACTACAATGAGCAGTTCTTC.